What follows are 29 T cell receptor beta chains derived from one specimen sequenced in a study of response to subunit inactivated influenza vaccine. MiXCR, run by TCRdb on the RT-PCR reads, gives a single entry per CDR3 protein. The sample records hundreds of thousands of distinct CDR3 sequences, 15% to 20% being singletons. The sequencing used CD4+ T cells sorted from PBMCs, collected around 2 years after vaccination. The receptor source for this set is a man aged 45 to 70 who received an inactivated influenza vaccine.

Many counts were recorded for this clonotype. This chain links TRBV20-1 with TRBJ2-4; TRBD1 might be the D (5 bases). This CDR3 is 16 amino acids long. The ends were cut back, 3 bases at V and 0 bases at J, with 15 bases in the middle. Germline V CDR1 and CDR2: DFQATT, SNEGSKA (reference sequence). The DNA of the CDR3 is TGCAGTGCTAGTGAGGACACTGTACTAGCCAAAAACATTCAGTACTTC. Its translation: CSASEDTVLAKNIQYF.

This clonotype was observed at least ten times. This rearrangement joins TRBV9 to TRBJ2-1; no clear D. V was pared by 8 bases and J by 2 bases, with 11 bases between. In germline, CDR1 is SGDLS, CDR2 YYNGEE. The CDR3 spans 13 residues. The CDR3 bases are TGTGCCAGTCAGATACGCCCCTACAATGAGCAGTTCTTC. Encoded protein: CASQIRPYNEQFF.

In its sample, this clonotype was seen a few times. The chain combines TRBV4-2 with TRBJ2-3; weak D call: TRBD2 (5 bases). Germline values: CDR1 LGHNA, CDR2 YNFKEQ. The V and J ends lost 0 bases and 11 bases respectively, with 12 bases between them. This CDR3 spans 13 amino acids. The CDR3 region has the DNA TGTGCCAGCAGCCAAGATTTAGGGAGTGGGCAGTATTTT. Protein: CASSQDLGSGQYF.

This clonotype was seen repeatedly, ten times or more. The V call is TRBV28, the J call TRBJ2-1; 13 nucleotides agree with TRBD2. The CDR3 is 17 amino acids. Germline V gene data show CDR1 as MDHEN and CDR2 as SYDVKM. V shed 3 bases and J 0 bases; nucleotides not matched to a gene: 2. The chain's CDR3 is CASSFTSGRASYNEQFF. CDR3 nucleotides: TGTGCCAGCAGTTTTACTAGCGGGAGGGCCTCCTACAATGAGCAGTTCTTC. The entire variable domain, with the rest obtained from reference TRBV28 and TRBJ2-1, is as follows: DVKVTQSSRYLVKRTGEKVFLECVQDMDHENMFWYRQDPGLGLRLIYFSYDVKMKEKGDIPEGYSVSREKKERFSLILESASTNQTSMYLCASSFTSGRASYNEQFFGPGTRLTVL.

This clonotype has only a few counts. The chain couples TRBV7-2 to TRBJ2-1; D ambiguous. Germline loops: CDR1 SGHTA, CDR2 FQGNSA. There are 16 residues in the CDR3. With 1 base removed from V and 0 bases from J, the gap between germline ends came to 10 bases. CDR3 protein: CASSLVLMSSYNEQFF. The CDR3 bases are TGTGCCAGCAGCTTAGTGCTTATGAGCTCCTACAATGAGCAGTTCTTC.

CDR3: CASSRGQEYYHSNQPQHF. The CDR3 bases are TGCGCCAGCAGCAGGGGACAGGAGTACTACCATAGCAATCAGCCCCAGCATTTT. V usage is TRBV5-1 and J usage is TRBJ1-5, with 8 nucleotides matching TRBD1. The ends lost 4 bases at V and 0 bases at J; junction bases unmatched: 12. Germline V gene sequence: CDR1 SGHRS, CDR2 YFSETQ. The CDR3 contains 18 residues.

This rearrangement joins TRBV20-1 to TRBJ2-3; the match to TRBD2 covers 7 bases. The CDR3 covers 14 residues. The germline CDR1 and CDR2 sequences are DFQATT and SNEGSKA (reference sequence). V shed 2 bases, J shed 5 bases, and the junction held 7 bases outside the gene matches. CDR3: CSARLAGVLDTQYF. The CDR3 coding sequence is TGCAGTGCTAGATTGGCGGGGGTGTTAGATACGCAGTATTTT.

There are a few counts of this clonotype. The chain uses TRBV4-2 and TRBJ2-3, with 14 bases that match TRBD2. Per germline, CDR1 LGHNA and CDR2 YNFKEQ. This CDR3 comprises 16 residues. J lost 2 bases, V lost 5 bases, and 3 bases had no gene match. This CDR3 reads CASSMTSGGATDTQYF. The CDR3 DNA reads as TGTGCCAGCAGCATGACTAGCGGGGGGGCCACAGATACGCAGTATTTT.

The sample holds a few counts of this clonotype. The V call is TRBV6-5, the J call TRBJ1-4, with D unresolved. V was trimmed by 2 bases and J by 3 bases, leaving 13 bases between them. The CDR3 runs 16 residues. Per germline, CDR1 MNHEY and CDR2 SVGAGI. In DNA, the CDR3 is TGTGCCAGCAGTTACAGTCAGAGTCCTCCTAATGAAAAACTGTTTTTT. Its translation is CASSYSQSPPNEKLFF.

This clonotype showed up just a few times. CDR3 protein: CASSQELVRSRGQEKLFF. Written as DNA, the CDR3 is TGTGCCAGCAGCCAAGAATTGGTAAGGAGCCGAGGACAAGAAAAACTGTTTTTT. The J gene is TRBJ1-4, the V gene TRBV14, with D possibly being TRBD1 (5 bases). The germline V gene has CDR1 SGHDN and CDR2 FVKESK. V dropped 0 bases and J dropped 8 bases, with 22 bases sitting between them. The CDR3 is made up of 18 amino acids.

There are a few counts of this clonotype. The V call is TRBV4-2, the J call TRBJ2-3, with a weak D call TRBD2 (6 bases). The germline V gene encodes CDR1 LGHNA and CDR2 YNFKEQ. V was pared by 1 base and J by 3 bases, with 11 bases between. This CDR3 region has 15 residues. For the CDR3, the DNA is TGTGCCAGCAGCCAAGGACTAGAACAGACAGATACGCAGTATTTT. Its protein product is CASSQGLEQTDTQYF.

In this sample, this clonotype turned up a few times. The chain combines TRBV11-3 with TRBJ2-5; D is unresolved. The CDR3 has 14 residues. V dropped 5 bases and J dropped 1 base, with 11 bases sitting between them. Germline assignment: CDR1 SGHNT and CDR2 YENEEA. This chain's CDR3 is CASSPNSIQETQYF. The CDR3 bases are TGTGCCAGCAGCCCCAATAGTATCCAAGAGACCCAGTACTTC.

V usage is TRBV20-1 and J usage is TRBJ2-1; TRBD2 agrees at 10 bases. Germline V lookup: CDR1 DFQATT, CDR2 SNEGSKA (reference sequence). The CDR3 consists of 14 residues. After removal of 6 bases from V and 0 bases from J, the junction contained 2 bases not matched to a gene. The CDR3 DNA reads as TGCAGTGCAGCTAGCGGGAGCTCCTACAATGAGCAGTTCTTC. This encodes CSAASGSSYNEQFF.

V gene TRBV14 combines with J gene TRBJ2-1, with a tentative D call TRBD2 (6 bases). V gave up 3 bases and J gave up 6 bases, with 18 bases separating them. CDR1 SGHDN and CDR2 FVKESK come from the germline V gene. CDR3 size: 16 residues. CDR3 nucleotides: TGTGCCAGCAGCCATGGACCCTATCTAGCGTTCAATGAGCAGTTCTTC. Protein product: CASSHGPYLAFNEQFF. Filled out from reference TRBV14 and TRBJ2-1, the complete variable domain reads EAGVTQFPSHSVIEKGQTVTLRCDPISGHDNLYWYRRVMGKEIKFLLHFVKESKQDESGMPNNRFLAERTGGTYSTLKVQPAELEDSGVYFCASSHGPYLAFNEQFFGPGTRLTVL.

The rearrangement uses TRBV4-1 and TRBJ1-5; D is unclear. V was shortened by 0 bases and J by 1 base, with 7 bases between the two germline ends. The CDR3 has 15 amino acids. Germline V gene lookup returns CDR1 MGHRA and CDR2 YSYEKL. The CDR3 loop reads CASSQDRRSNQPQHF. The CDR3, as DNA: TGCGCCAGCAGCCAAGACCGACGGAGCAATCAGCCCCAGCATTTT.

This clonotype turned up a few times. The chain recombines TRBV9 with TRBJ2-3; 8 positions agree with TRBD2. The germline V gene encodes CDR1 SGDLS and CDR2 YYNGEE. The CDR3 sequence is 16 residues long. After removal of 3 bases from V and 1 base from J, the junction contained 7 bases not matched to a gene. The CDR3, as DNA: TGTGCCAGCAGCGCCTCCGGGACTAGTCGCACAGATACGCAGTATTTT. As protein: CASSASGTSRTDTQYF.

The rearrangement joins TRBV12-3 or TRBV12-4 to TRBJ2-1; D is perhaps TRBD1 or TRBD2 (5 bases each). Between the trimmed V and J ends, which lost 6 bases and 4 bases, there was a span of 16 bases. There are 15 residues in the CDR3. The CDR3 is CASRQTGTPYNEQFF. CDR3 nucleotides: TGTGCCAGCAGGCAAACCGGGACCCCGTACAATGAGCAGTTCTTC.

The genes are TRBV7-8 and TRBJ2-2; 8 bases match TRBD1. Looked up from germline, CDR1 is SGHVS and CDR2 is FQNEAQ. Losses at the gene ends were 7 bases for V and 2 bases for J; bases not matched to a gene: 6. This CDR3 spans 15 amino acids. The CDR3 DNA is TGTGCCAGCAAGAGACAGGGGACCAACACCGGGGAGCTGTTTTTT. Translation gives CASKRQGTNTGELFF. Full variable domain (missing parts from reference TRBV7-8 and TRBJ2-2): GAGVSQSPRYKVAKRGQDVALRCDPISGHVSLFWYQQALGQGPEFLTYFQNEAQLDKSGLPSDRFFAERPEGSVSTLKIQRTQQEDSAVYLCASKRQGTNTGELFFGEGSRLTVL.

V usage is TRBV6-5 and J usage is TRBJ2-1; no definite D call. Germline V gives CDR1 MNHEY, CDR2 SVGAGI. The V end was cut by 5 bases, the J end by 0 bases, with 11 bases between. The CDR3 sequence is 15 residues long. CDR3 coding DNA: TGTGCCAGCAGTGGCCACAGAGGCTCCTACAATGAGCAGTTCTTC. It yields the protein CASSGHRGSYNEQFF.

The sample holds a few counts of this clonotype. The chain recombines TRBV28 with TRBJ2-1; TRBD2 is a possible D gene (6 bases). Trimming shortened V by 6 bases and J by 8 bases, and 14 bases separated the two germline ends. Germline CDR1 reads MDHEN; CDR2 reads SYDVKM. The CDR3 loop spans 13 amino acids. The CDR3: CASRLSGGHEQFF. For the CDR3, the DNA is TGTGCCAGCAGATTAAGCGGAGGGCATGAGCAGTTCTTC.

The chain uses TRBV6-1 and TRBJ2-2; the match to TRBD1 covers 7 bases. This CDR3 has 16 amino acids. Germline assignment: CDR1 MNHNS and CDR2 SASEGT. Trimming took 6 bases from V and 4 from J; bases not matched to a gene: 11. CDR3 sequence (DNA): TGTGCCAGCAGCGCGTCCGGGACAGCCCTCACCGGGGAGCTGTTTTTT. Its protein product is CASSASGTALTGELFF.

The J gene is TRBJ2-3, the V gene TRBV5-1, with 11 bases lining up with TRBD2. From germline, CDR1 is SGHRS and CDR2 YFSETQ. The CDR3 length is 14 residues. J lost 5 bases, V lost 4 bases, and 3 bases had no gene match. The CDR3 loop reads CASSTGTSGDTQYF. The DNA for the CDR3 is TGCGCCAGCAGCACGGGGACTAGCGGAGATACGCAGTATTTT.

This clonotype was observed a few times. V usage is TRBV4-3 and J usage is TRBJ1-2; TRBD1 matches at 8 bases. Looked up from germline, CDR1 is LGHNA and CDR2 is YSLEER. V was pared by 1 base and J by 4 bases, with 2 bases of the junction left unmatched. This CDR3 contains 14 residues. The CDR3 here is CASSQGGQVYGYTF. CDR3 nucleotides: TGCGCCAGCAGCCAAGGGGGACAGGTCTATGGCTACACCTTC.

Comment on this clonotype: A much larger clone lies one base from this, so it may be a read error. This chain connects TRBV20-1 to TRBJ2-1; no reliable D call. The CDR3 consists of 11 residues. Germline loops: CDR1 DFQATT, CDR2 SNEGSKA (reference sequence). CDR3 region: CSARDFNEQVF. As DNA, the CDR3 is TGCAGTGCTAGAGATTTCAATGAGCAGGTCTTC.

This clonotype was observed a handful of times. CDR3 nucleotides: TGTGCCAGCAGCGGCCTGCCAAAGGGGAGCTCCTACGAGCAGTACTTC. Amino acids: CASSGLPKGSSYEQYF. The gene calls are TRBV7-6 and TRBJ2-7, with D perhaps given as TRBD1 or TRBD2 (5 bases each). There are 16 residues in the CDR3. Trimming cost V 5 bases and J 0 bases, with 17 bases left between them. The germline V gene has CDR1 SGHVS and CDR2 FNYEAQ.

The V and J genes are TRBV10-3 and TRBJ1-1; weak D call: TRBD1 (5 bases). CDR1 and CDR2 from the germline V gene are ENHRY and SYGVKD. With 2 bases removed from V and 3 bases from J, the gap between germline ends came to 10 bases. The CDR3 length is 14 residues. The CDR3 spells CAISETQGDTEAFF. The CDR3 DNA reads as TGTGCCATCAGTGAGACCCAGGGAGACACTGAAGCTTTCTTT.

This chain joins TRBV4-3 and TRBJ2-3; D unresolved. The CDR3 is 11 amino acids. V was clipped by 3 bases and J by 9 bases, with 7 bases between them. Germline CDR1 is LGHNA and CDR2 is YSLEER. Here the CDR3 reads CASSQGWTQYF. The CDR3, as DNA: TGCGCCAGCAGCCAGGGATGGACGCAGTATTTT.

The V gene is TRBV4-1, the J gene TRBJ2-1; no definite D call. V dropped 0 bases and J dropped 0 bases, with 6 bases sitting between them. CDR1 MGHRA and CDR2 YSYEKL come from the germline V gene. The CDR3 is 15 residues long. Here the CDR3 reads CASSQDWSSYNEQFF. The CDR3 DNA reads as TGCGCCAGCAGCCAAGATTGGAGCTCCTACAATGAGCAGTTCTTC.

The chain uses TRBV20-1 and TRBJ1-5; the match to TRBD1 covers 7 bases. V trimming: 3 bases; J trimming: 2 bases; junction bases outside the gene matches: 7. The CDR3 runs to 15 residues. Germline V gene lookup returns CDR1 DFQATT and CDR2 SNEGSKA (reference sequence). For the CDR3, the DNA is TGCAGTGCTAGTACACAGGGGCACGGCAATCAGCCCCAGCATTTT. It encodes CSASTQGHGNQPQHF.